This entry is about one TCR beta chain. The antigen is undetermined. TCRdb re-analysed the 5' RACE reads in MiXCR, keeping a single row per CDR3 protein. The sample has about 280,000 distinct CDR3 sequences; more than 6.5% are singletons. These data come from a study of identical twins. Findings and limits, study-wide: In cord blood, abundant beta clonotypes had fewer insertions; memory showed no trend. Models predicted too little out-of-frame TCR alpha sharing in monozygotic twins.

The CDR3 length is 15 residues. V shed 3 bases and J 6 bases; nucleotides not matched to a gene: 6. Germline values: CDR1 KGHSH, CDR2 LQKENI. These sequences were also reported in another study, on yellow fever vaccine responses in identical twins.

The gene calls are TRBV18 and TRBJ2-3, with TRBD2 identical over 10 bases. The sequenced sample consisted of memory (CD45RO+) T cells sorted from blood. This TCR derives from a woman between 18 and 29 years old in good health. CDR3 sequence reads: CASSPLAGVSDTQYF. For the CDR3, the DNA is TGTGCCAGCTCACCGCTAGCGGGAGTTTCGGATACGCAGTATTTT.